This T cell receptor beta chain was recorded in a study of OX40 agonist ivuxolimab in advanced cancers. Study-wide findings and caveats: Relatively little clonal expansion, among the lowest observed, appeared in partial responders at 0.1-3.0 mg/kg.

On this clone: Its antigen is unknown.

Measured with immunoSEQ multiplex PCR; TCRdb has only the in-frame clones, and not every one. The data contain nearly 70,000 clones, about 80% of them singletons. Prior autoimmune disease or systemic immunosuppression barred patients. The specimen was CD4+ or CD8+ T cells sorted from blood, collected in a trial of the OX40 agonist ivuxolimab. The sequence came from an adult with an advanced solid tumor such as melanoma, head and neck, liver or kidney cancer.

This chain's CDR3 is CASSGLTNTEAFF. The CDR3 bases are TGTGCCAGCAGTGGGTTAACGAACACTGAAGCTTTCTTT. The chain links TRBV6-1 to TRBJ1-1; D remains ambiguous. With 4 bases removed from V and 1 base from J, the gap between germline ends came to 7 bases. The germline V gene encodes CDR1 MNHNS and CDR2 SASEGT. The CDR3 totals 13 residues.